This T cell receptor beta chain was sequenced for a study of shared clonotypes between healthy human individuals (dated by TCRdb to about 2020). For context, the study as a whole: Two women and a few men aged 18 to 49 years were included in the cohort. Blood TCR repertoires of about five healthy adults were deeply sequenced to estimate repertoire size and the extent of clonotype sharing between individuals. Different laboratories and diverse techniques were used to prepare libraries and sequence TCR repertoires, to increase sequencing depth and limit assay-specific biases. Leukapheresis yielded between about 0.8 and 9.5 billion PBMCs per donor. What the authors observed across the whole study: Based on pairwise subsampling, the degree of clonotype sharing among donors was expected to be affected by sequencing depth. Only blood was sampled, and tissue TCR repertoires likely differ from those in blood. The genetic and exposure-history diversity represented was limited by the small number of donors.

Note on this clone: Its antigen is currently not known. It has no much larger one-base neighbor in the sample; base qualities were not kept.

The donors were healthy, HIV-negative adults who had no recently reported acute infections or vaccinations. Only Caucasian adults living in Nashville, Tennessee, USA were represented among the donors. For unsorted samples, 84 million or so PBMCs were counted, and genomic DNA was extracted using the QIAamp DNA Blood Mini kit. Blood was obtained by leukapheresis, after which PBMCs were separated by Ficoll-Histopaque density gradient centrifugation and cryopreserved in liquid nitrogen vapor phase. From the cysteine through the phenylalanine, the CDR3 covers 15 amino acids. Just CDR3 DNA is preserved here, 45 bases in frame from base 1. CDR1 SGHTA and CDR2 FQGNSA are derived from the germline V gene. V has 5 bases trimmed and J has 4 bases trimmed; junction bases matching no gene number 8. Using the deep immunoSEQ assay, TCR CDR3 regions were amplified from genomic DNA by multiplex PCR. Extracted genomic DNA from each cell subset was spread evenly across all wells of several immunoSEQ 96-well plates, with each plate serving as a replicate. For unsorted PBMC, about 0.3 ug genomic DNA, equal to approximately 30,000 T cell genomes, was loaded into each replicate PCR. Ten immunoSEQ deep assay plates were used to sequence unsorted PBMC genomic DNA. Purified libraries were measured with a Qubit 3.0 fluorometer, size-checked on a Bioanalyzer 2100, and measured again with the KAPA Library Quantification kit. Every immunoSEQ 96-well plate was sequenced on a separate single-read 150-cycle Illumina NextSeq 550 flow cell. On the authors' methods: Because the immunoSEQ output included only junctional sequences and no quality scores, the filtering could not be the same as the filtering used for full-length reads. Sequences were annotated with PyIR, a Python wrapper for IgBLAST v1.9, using IMGT germline references to assign V/J genes and CDR3. Reads with weak V/J assignments (E-value above 1e-6), missing CDR3, stop codons, out-of-frame junctions, or ambiguous translated residues were removed. V3J clonotypes were defined as sequences sharing the same inferred V gene, J gene, and CDR3 amino acid sequence. Percentage overlap between repertoires was computed as shared unique clonotypes divided by the size of the smaller repertoire. Richness of each repertoire was evaluated using RTK rarefaction, the Chao1 estimator, and Recon v2.1 estimates of unobserved clonotypes. The table was pulled from immuneACCESS by TCRdb, which kept in-frame rearrangements only. Such tables lose some clones; where checked, under half of the loss comes from unresolved V genes, and the rest has no known cause. V and J calls and clone size are given by that table; D and trimming were obtained from the DNA. The sample records fewer than 550,000 clones, nearly 80% of which are singletons. The ten largest clones capture 9.5% to 15% of the sample.

The TCR was taken from a woman aged 40 to 50 in good health. Some clones in this sample may be carry-over from other donors' samples. Here the chain combines TRBV7-2 and TRBJ2-7, with 10 middle bases fitting TRBD2. Sequences were obtained from PBMCs. In nucleotide form, the sequence is TGTGCCAGCAGCCCGGGGGGACTAGCGATGTACGAGCAGTACTTC. Its protein is CASSPGGLAMYEQYF.